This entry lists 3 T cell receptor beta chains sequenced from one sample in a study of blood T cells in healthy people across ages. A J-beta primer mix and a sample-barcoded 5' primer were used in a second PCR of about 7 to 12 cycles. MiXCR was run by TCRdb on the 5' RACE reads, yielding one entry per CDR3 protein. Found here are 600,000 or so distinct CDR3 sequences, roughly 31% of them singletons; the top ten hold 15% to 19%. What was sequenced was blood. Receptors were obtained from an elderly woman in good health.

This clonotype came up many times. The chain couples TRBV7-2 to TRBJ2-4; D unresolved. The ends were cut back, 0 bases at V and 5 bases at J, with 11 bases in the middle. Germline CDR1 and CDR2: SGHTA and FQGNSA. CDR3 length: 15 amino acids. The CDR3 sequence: CASSLAPGRQNIQYF. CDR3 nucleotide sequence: TGTGCCAGCAGCTTAGCTCCGGGCCGGCAAAACATTCAGTACTTC.

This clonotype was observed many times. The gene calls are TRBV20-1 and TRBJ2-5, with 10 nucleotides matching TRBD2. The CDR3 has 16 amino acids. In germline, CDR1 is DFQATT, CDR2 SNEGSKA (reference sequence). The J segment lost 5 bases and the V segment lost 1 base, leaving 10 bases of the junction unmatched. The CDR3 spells CSARGPAGGPGETQYF. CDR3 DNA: TGCAGTGCTAGAGGTCCAGCGGGGGGGCCTGGTGAGACCCAGTACTTC.

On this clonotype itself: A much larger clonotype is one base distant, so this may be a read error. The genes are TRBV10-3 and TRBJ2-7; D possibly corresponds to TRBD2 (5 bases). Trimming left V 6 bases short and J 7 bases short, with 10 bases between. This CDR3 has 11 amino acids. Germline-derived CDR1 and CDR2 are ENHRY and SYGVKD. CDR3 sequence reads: CAIREDREQYF. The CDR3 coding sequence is TGTGCCATCAGGGAGGATCGGGAGCAGTACTTC.